This T cell receptor (beta chain) was found in a study of T-cell reconstitution after alpha-beta-depleted transplantation in children. Study results and limitations: Most T-cell counts and diversity one year after the transplant came from T cells that were newly produced. Expanded graft clones numbering several hundred reportedly gave rise to alpha-beta T cells about two months after transplant.

Germline V lookup: CDR1 MNHNS, CDR2 SASEGT. CDR3 length: 16 residues. The V gene end was trimmed by 4 bases and the J gene end by 7 bases; junction bases not matched to a gene: 9. The authors prepared the TCRbeta library with unique molecular identifiers. Each CDR3 protein is one row after TCRdb ran MiXCR on the PCR reads. The repertoire holds about 300,000 distinct CDR3 sequences, with roughly 8.2% as singletons. This clonotype showed up many times. The antigen is unknown. The sample here was peripheral blood, taken 360 days after TCRalphabeta/CD19-depleted stem cell transplant. The chain couples TRBV6-1 to TRBJ2-2; the match to TRBD1 covers 10 bases. The TCR comes from a female patient aged 2-9 years who had a stem cell transplant for Fanconi anemia, so the T cells may come from the graft donor. The CDR3 protein is CASSGQGAYAGGELFF. CDR3 sequence (DNA): TGTGCCAGCAGTGGACAGGGGGCTTATGCCGGCGGGGAGCTGTTTTTT.